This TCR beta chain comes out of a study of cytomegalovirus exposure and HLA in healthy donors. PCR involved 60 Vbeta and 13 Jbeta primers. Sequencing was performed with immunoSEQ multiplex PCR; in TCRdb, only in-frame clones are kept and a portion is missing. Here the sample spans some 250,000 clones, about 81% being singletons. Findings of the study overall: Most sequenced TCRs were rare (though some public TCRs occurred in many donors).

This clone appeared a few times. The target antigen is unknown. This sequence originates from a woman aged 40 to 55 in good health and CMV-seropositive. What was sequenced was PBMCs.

In nucleotides, the CDR3 is TGTGCCAGCAGTGAAGGAGGGCAGGGGGTATACGAGCAGTACTTC. Translated: CASSEGGQGVYEQYF. This chain joins TRBV2 and TRBJ2-7; 7 bases align to TRBD1. Losses at the gene ends were 1 base for V and 4 bases for J; bases not matched to a gene: 7. This CDR3 has 15 residues. CDR1 SNHLY and CDR2 FYNNEI come from the germline V gene.